The source of this T cell receptor beta chain is a study of blood T cell repertoires in COVID-19. Whole-study context: COVID-19 samples, acute and convalescent, were from the United States, Italy and Spain.

The protocol was immunoSEQ multiplex PCR, while the TCRdb copy is restricted to in-frame clones and leaves out a portion. The sample holds 250,000 or so clones; over 65% are singletons and the top ten take approximately 3.2%. This CDR3 contains 18 residues. With 2 bases clipped from V and 3 bases from J, the junction kept 13 bases outside the gene matches. The germline V gene has CDR1 MNHEY and CDR2 SVGEGT. The chain is built from TRBV6-2 or TRBV6-3 and TRBJ2-3; 8 positions match TRBD2. The origin of this receptor is a woman of 80 years or more with acute or convalescent COVID-19. The sequenced sample was peripheral blood. The CDR3 coding sequence is TGTGCCAGCAGTTACGCATTTGTCCTAGCGGGCGGGACAGATACGCAGTATTTT. Its translation: CASSYAFVLAGGTDTQYF.